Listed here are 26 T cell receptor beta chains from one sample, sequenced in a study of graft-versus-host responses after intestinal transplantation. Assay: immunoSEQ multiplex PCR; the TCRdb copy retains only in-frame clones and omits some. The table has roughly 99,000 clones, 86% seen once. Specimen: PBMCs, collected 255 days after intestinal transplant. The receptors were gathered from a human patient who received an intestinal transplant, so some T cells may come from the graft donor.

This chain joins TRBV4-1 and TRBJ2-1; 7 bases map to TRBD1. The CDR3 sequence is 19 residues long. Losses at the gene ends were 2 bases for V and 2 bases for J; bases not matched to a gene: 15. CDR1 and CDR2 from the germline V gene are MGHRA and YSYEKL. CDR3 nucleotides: TGCGCCAGCAGCCAAACGACCTACGACAGGACAGGAGCCTACAATGAGCAGTTCTTC. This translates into CASSQTTYDRTGAYNEQFF.

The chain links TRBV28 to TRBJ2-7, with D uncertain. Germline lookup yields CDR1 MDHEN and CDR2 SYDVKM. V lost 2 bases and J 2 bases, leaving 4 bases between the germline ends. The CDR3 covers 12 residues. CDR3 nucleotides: TGTGCCAGCAGTTTAGCCCCCTACGAGCAGTACTTC. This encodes CASSLAPYEQYF.

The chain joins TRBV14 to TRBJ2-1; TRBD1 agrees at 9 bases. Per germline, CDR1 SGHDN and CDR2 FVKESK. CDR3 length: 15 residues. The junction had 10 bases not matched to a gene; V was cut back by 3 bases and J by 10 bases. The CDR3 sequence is CASSQLGQGSREQFF. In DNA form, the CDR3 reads TGTGCCAGCAGCCAGCTGGGACAGGGCTCCAGGGAGCAGTTCTTC.

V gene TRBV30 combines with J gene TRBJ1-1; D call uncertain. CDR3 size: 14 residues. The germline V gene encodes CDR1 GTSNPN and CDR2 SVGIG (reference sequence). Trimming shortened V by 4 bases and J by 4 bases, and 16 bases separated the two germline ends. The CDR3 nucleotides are TGTGCCTGGACCGACCCACGGGGAGGCACTGAAGCTTTCTTT. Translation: CAWTDPRGGTEAFF.

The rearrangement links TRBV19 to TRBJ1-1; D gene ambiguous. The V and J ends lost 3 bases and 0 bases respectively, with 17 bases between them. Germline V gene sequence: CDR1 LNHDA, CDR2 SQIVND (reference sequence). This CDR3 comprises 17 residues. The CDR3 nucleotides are TGTGCCAGTAGTATCCGGGGAGCGGCAGGAATGAACACTGAAGCTTTCTTT. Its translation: CASSIRGAAGMNTEAFF.

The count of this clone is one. For the CDR3, the DNA is TGTGCCAGCAGTGGGACAGGGGGTGTTAAAGAAGCTTTCTTT. This codes for CASSGTGGVKEAFF. This sequence joins TRBV2 and TRBJ1-1; TRBD1 aligns across 10 bases. V was clipped by 4 bases and J by 8 bases; unmatched bases: 7. Germline V gene sequence: CDR1 SNHLY, CDR2 FYNNEI. The CDR3 has 14 residues.

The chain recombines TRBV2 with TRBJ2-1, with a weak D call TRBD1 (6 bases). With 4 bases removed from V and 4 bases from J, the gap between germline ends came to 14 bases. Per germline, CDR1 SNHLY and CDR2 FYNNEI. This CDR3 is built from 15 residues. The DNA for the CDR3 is TGTGCCAGCAGTGTGACAGGTTCTGAATACAATGAGCAGTTCTTC. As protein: CASSVTGSEYNEQFF.

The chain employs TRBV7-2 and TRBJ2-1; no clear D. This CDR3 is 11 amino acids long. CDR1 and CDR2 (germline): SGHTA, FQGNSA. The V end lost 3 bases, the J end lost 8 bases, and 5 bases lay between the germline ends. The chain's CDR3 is CASSFLDEQFF. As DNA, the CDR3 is TGTGCCAGCAGCTTTCTTGATGAGCAGTTCTTC.

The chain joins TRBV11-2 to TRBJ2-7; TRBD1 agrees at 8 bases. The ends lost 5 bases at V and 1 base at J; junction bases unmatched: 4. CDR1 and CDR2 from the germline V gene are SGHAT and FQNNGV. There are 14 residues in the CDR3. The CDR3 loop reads CASSPGTGSYEQYV. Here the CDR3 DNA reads TGTGCCAGCAGCCCCGGGACAGGTTCCTACGAGCAGTACGTC.

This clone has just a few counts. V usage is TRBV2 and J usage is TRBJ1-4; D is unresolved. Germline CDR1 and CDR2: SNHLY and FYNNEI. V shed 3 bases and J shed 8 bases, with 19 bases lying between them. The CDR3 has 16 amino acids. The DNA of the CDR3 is TGTGCCAGCAGTGACGGATGGCCAAGGTCAGGCGAAAAACTGTTTTTT. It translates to CASSDGWPRSGEKLFF.

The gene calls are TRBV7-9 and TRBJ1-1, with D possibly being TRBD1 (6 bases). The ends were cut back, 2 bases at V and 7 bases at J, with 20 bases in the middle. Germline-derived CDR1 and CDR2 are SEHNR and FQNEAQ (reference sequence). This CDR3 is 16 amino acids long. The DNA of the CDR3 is TGTGCCAGCAGCTTAATGTGGTTAGAGACAGGAGTTGAAGCTTTCTTT. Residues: CASSLMWLETGVEAFF.

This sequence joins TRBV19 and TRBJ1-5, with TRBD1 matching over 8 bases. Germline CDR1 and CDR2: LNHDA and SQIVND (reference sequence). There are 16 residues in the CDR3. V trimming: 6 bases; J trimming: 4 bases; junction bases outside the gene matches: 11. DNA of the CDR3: TGTGCCAGTAGAAAATCCGGGACAGGTGGAAATCAGCCCCAGCATTTT. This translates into CASRKSGTGGNQPQHF.

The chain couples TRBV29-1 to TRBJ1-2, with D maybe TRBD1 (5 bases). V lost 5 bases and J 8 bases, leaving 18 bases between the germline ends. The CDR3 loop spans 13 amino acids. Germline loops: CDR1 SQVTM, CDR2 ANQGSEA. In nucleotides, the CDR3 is TGCAGCGTTCAGGGATCACAAGCCTCGGGCTACACCTTC. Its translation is CSVQGSQASGYTF.

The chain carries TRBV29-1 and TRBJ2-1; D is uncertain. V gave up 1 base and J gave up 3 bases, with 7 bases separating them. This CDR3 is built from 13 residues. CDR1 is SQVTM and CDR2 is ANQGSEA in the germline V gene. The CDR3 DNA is TGCAGCGTTGAAGGAGGCAGCTACAATGAGCAGTTCTTC. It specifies CSVEGGSYNEQFF.

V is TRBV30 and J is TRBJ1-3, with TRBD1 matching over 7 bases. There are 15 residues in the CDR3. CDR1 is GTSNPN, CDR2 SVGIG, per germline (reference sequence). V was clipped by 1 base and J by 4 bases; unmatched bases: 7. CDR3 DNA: TGTGCCTGGAGTGGGAGAGGGGGCGAAGGAAACACCATATATTTT. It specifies CAWSGRGGEGNTIYF.

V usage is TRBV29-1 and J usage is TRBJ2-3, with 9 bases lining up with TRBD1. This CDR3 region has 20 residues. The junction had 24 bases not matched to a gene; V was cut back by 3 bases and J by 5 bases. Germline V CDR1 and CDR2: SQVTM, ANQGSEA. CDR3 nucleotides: TGCAGCGTTGATGGTCGCGAGGGACAGGGTGCGCGCCTCGCGAGAGATACGCAGTATTTT. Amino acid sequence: CSVDGREGQGARLARDTQYF.

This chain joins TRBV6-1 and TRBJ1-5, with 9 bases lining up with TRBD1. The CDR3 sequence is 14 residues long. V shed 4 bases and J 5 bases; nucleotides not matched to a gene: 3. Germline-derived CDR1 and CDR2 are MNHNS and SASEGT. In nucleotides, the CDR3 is TGTGCCAGCAGTGGGACAGGGGTCTATCAGCCCCAGCATTTT. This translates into CASSGTGVYQPQHF.

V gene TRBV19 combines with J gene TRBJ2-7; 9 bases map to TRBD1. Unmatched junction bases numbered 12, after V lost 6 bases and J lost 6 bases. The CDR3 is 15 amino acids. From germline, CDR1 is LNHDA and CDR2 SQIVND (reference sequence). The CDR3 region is CASSPWGQGSAEQYF. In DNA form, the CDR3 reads TGTGCCAGTAGCCCCTGGGGACAGGGATCAGCCGAGCAGTACTTC.

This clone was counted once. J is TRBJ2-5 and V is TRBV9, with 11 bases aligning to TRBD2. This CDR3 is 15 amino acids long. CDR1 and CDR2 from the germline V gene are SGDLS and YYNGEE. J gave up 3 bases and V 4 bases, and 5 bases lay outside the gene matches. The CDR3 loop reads CASSPGTSGEETQYF. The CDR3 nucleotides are TGTGCCAGCAGCCCGGGGACTAGCGGAGAAGAGACCCAGTACTTC.

The CDR3 spells CASSPQGLGETQYF. As DNA, the CDR3 is TGTGCCAGCAGCCCACAGGGGCTGGGGGAGACCCAGTACTTC. The genes are TRBV5-4 and TRBJ2-5; TRBD1 matches at 7 bases. After removal of 4 bases from V and 5 bases from J, the junction contained 8 bases not matched to a gene. Per germline, CDR1 SGHNT and CDR2 YYREEE (reference sequence). The CDR3 sequence is 14 residues long.

The CDR3 DNA sequence: TGTGCCAGCAGCTTACGGGGAGAAGAGACCCAGTACTTC. This encodes CASSLRGEETQYF. The chain carries TRBV7-2 and TRBJ2-5, with a possible D match to TRBD2 (5 bases). V was trimmed by 2 bases and J by 3 bases, leaving 7 bases between them. The CDR3 is made up of 13 amino acids. Germline V CDR1 and CDR2: SGHTA, FQGNSA.

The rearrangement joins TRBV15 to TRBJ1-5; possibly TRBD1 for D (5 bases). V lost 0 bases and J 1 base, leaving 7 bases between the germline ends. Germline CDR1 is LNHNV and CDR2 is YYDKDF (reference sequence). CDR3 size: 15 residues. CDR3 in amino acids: CATSRDRVSNQPQHF. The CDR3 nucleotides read TGTGCCACCAGCAGAGACAGGGTAAGCAATCAGCCCCAGCATTTT.

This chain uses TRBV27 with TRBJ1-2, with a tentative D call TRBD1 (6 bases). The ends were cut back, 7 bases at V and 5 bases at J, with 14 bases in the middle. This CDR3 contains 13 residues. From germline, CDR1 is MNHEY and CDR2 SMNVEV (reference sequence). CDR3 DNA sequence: TGTGCCAGCACGGGAAGGGGGGGGTATGGCTACACCTTC. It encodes CASTGRGGYGYTF.

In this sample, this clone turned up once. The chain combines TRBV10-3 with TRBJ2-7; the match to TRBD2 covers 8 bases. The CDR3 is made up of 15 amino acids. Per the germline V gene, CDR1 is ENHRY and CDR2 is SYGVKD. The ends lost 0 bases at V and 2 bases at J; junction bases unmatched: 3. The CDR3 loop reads CAISESTGGPYEQYF. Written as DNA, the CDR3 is TGTGCCATCAGTGAGTCAACGGGAGGGCCCTACGAGCAGTACTTC.

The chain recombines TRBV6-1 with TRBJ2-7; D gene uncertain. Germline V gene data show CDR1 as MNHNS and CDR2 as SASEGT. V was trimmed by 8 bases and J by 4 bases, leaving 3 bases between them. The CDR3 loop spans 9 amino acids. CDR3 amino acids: CASGYEQYF. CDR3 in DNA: TGTGCCAGCGGTTACGAGCAGTACTTC.

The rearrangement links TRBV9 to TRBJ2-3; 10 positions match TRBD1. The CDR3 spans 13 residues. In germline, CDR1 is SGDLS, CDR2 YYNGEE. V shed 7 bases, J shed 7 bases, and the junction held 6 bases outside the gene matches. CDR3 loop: CASGTGDTHTQYF. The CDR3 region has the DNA TGTGCCAGCGGGACAGGGGATACGCATACGCAGTATTTT.